This T cell receptor (beta chain) was sequenced for a study of cytomegalovirus exposure and HLA in healthy donors (dated by TCRdb to about 2017). Background for the entire study: In an earlier analysis of some 610 of the donors, approximately 300 Gb of sequence data and 100 million or so unique TCR beta sequences from 150 million to 200 million T cells were reported. An early release covering over 500 HLA-typed donors comprised 250 to 350 gigabases of sequencing data and around 86 million unique TCR sequences. Of the approximately 400 genotyped donors, roughly 80% fell in the genetic ancestry cluster associated with self-reported Caucasian donors. The study aimed to test whether cataloging public T cell receptors could reveal signatures of past pathogen exposure. The study profiled the T cell repertoires of hundreds of subjects by immunosequencing and related them to cytomegalovirus serostatus. In addition to the first cohort of about 650 subjects, a separate validation cohort of over 90 different subjects was used. High-throughput TCR immunosequencing, statistical association of individual TCRs with disease status, and machine learning were combined to predict cytomegalovirus infection status. A later analysis re-examined previously published TCR beta repertoires from roughly 720 donors and added high-resolution HLA genotyping to investigate patterns of TCR occurrence. The later analysis used no new phenotypic data to find candidate immune exposures, relying instead on TCR beta sequences and their occurrence across donors. To decide whether each TCR beta V gene segment behaved as functional or pseudogenic, an earlier analysis of 587 of the donors relied on high-throughput TCR beta sequencing. Alongside the repertoire data, information on donor age, sex, ethnicity and CMV serostatus was compiled. In a later genetic analysis, genome-wide SNP genotypes for about 55% of the 666 donors were used, and that subset was treated as a discovery cohort. All discovery cohort repertoires had been generated on a single sequencing platform. HLA typing covered class I and class II loci at four-digit resolution. Typing coverage varied by locus: 629-630 donors for A, B, C, DRB1 and DQB1; under 550 for DQA1; approximately 610 for DPA1; roughly 450 for DPB1. Because of strong linkage in the cohort, 4 to 6 DR-DQ haplotypes were treated as single units for association and clustering. Among around 400 genotyped donors of the cohort, an average of about 220,000 unique TCR beta nucleotide sequences was sequenced per donor, of which about 19% were non-productive. Results the study describes overall, beyond this receptor: In both the original and validation cohorts, the classifier was reported to diagnose cytomegalovirus status with high specificity and sensitivity. Strong co-occurrence of HLA alleles, especially DR and DQ, made assigning TCR associations to individual alleles difficult. According to a later analysis, parvovirus B19, influenza, CMV and Epstein-Barr virus appeared linked to several top co-occurrence clusters. Because some donors lacked HLA typing at each locus, the association tests relied only on the typed subset. Roughly uniform sequencing depth across donors was assumed in presence/absence analyses, although this assumption may not hold. According to a later analysis, most CMV-associated TCR beta chains appeared to be HLA-restricted, and the HLA associations seemed to be driven largely by CMV exposure. According to a later genetic analysis, donors in an Asian-associated ancestry cluster had fewer N-insertions in productive TCRs than the roughly 660-donor mean. The sequencing pipeline was judged likely to have produced a cluster of highly shared sequence variants as a technical artifact. A total of 150 to 200 TCR beta chains were listed by the study as associated with cytomegalovirus. At a false discovery rate of 0.05, a later analysis linked 15,000 to 20,000 TCR beta sequences to specific HLA alleles. Linkage disequilibrium might explain the correlated functional status among segregating V segments, but an unknown experimental factor could not be excluded. While some public TCRs were present in many individuals, most TCR sequences turned up only very rarely across donors. In a later analysis, HLA-associated TCR beta chains were found to be more clonally expanded and to have lower generation probabilities than equally common non-associated chains. A few of the identified cytomegalovirus-associated TCR beta chains were confirmed in vitro to be specific for cytomegalovirus antigens. In a later analysis, the rate of TCR association differed among HLA loci, with DRB1 alleles having the most associated TCRs and HLA-C alleles having the fewest. An earlier analysis of approximately 600 of the donors showed that most TCR beta V segments appeared in productive rearrangements either about 87% or about 30% of the time, which broadly matched IMGT annotations. Immune exposure information for the cohort was limited to CMV serostatus. A later genetic analysis associated a missense DCLRE1C variant with V-gene and J-gene trimming of TCR beta chains, and an independent cohort replicated the association. A further reported finding was that TCR beta sequences accurately predicted the HLA-A and HLA-B alleles for most subjects in the first cohort. This cohort had only TCR beta chains sequenced, and the lack of alpha or paired-chain data limited which features could be detected. The authors suggested that the approach could potentially be extended to other disease states and immunological phenotypes. About 15 rarely observed V segments, including chromosome 9 orphons, were excluded from the earlier analysis of 550 to 700 of the donors because counts were too low.

The cohort consisted of hundreds of healthy bone marrow donors. All cohort members were sampled while nominally healthy, although unrecorded immune exposures were likely present. The donor tested CMV seropositive and was one of the 289 seropositive cohort members. Each donor provided a peripheral blood sample, and peripheral blood mononuclear cells were used for TCR beta sequencing. The Qiagen DNeasy Blood Extraction Kit was used to extract genomic DNA from the blood cell samples. Library preparation was by the immunoSEQ multiplex PCR assay. For the multiplex PCR, a mixture combining 60 forward primers for TCR Vbeta segments and 13 reverse primers for TCR Jbeta segments was used. The CDR3 region of rearranged TCR beta genes was amplified from genomic DNA by a multiplex PCR assay. The amplified TCR beta libraries were sequenced on the Illumina HiSeq System as 87-base-pair reads. Turning to the authors' computational methods: A later analysis counted some 74 million unique TCR beta chains across the 640 or so repertoires, and around 9.9 million of these chains were shared by at least two donors. Raw reads were error-corrected and collapsed into unique sequences by a nearest-neighbor algorithm in which closely related sequences were merged to remove PCR and sequencing errors. To assign V, D and J gene segments, CDR3 sequences were aligned to IMGT reference sequences. Each retained sequence needed at least a six-nucleotide match to both a V gene segment and a J gene segment. A rearrangement was called productive if the CDR3 had no stop codons and remained in frame with V and J, and every other rearrangement was called non-productive. CDR3 was defined according to IMGT convention as the region running from the second conserved V-encoded cysteine to the conserved J-encoded phenylalanine. The earlier analysis of about 560 of the donors excluded any sequence lacking an unambiguous match to a single V gene segment. An earlier analysis of almost 600 of the donors classified V segments as functional when productive rearrangements were above 56.7% and as segregating when the standard deviation between donors was above 5%. A statistical classification framework was built to diagnose cytomegalovirus status from the catalog of TCR beta chain sequences. V and J gene assignment, in a later analysis, came from comparing TCR nucleotide sequences with IMGT/GENE-DB human TR gene sequences. A later analysis assigned CDR3 sequences and most-parsimonious VDJ recombination scenarios with the TCRdist pipeline. In a later analysis, each TCR beta chain was defined by its CDR3 amino acid sequence together with its V-gene family, and reads without a unique V-gene family were excluded. In a later analysis, 500 to 650 highly shared, low-generation-probability nucleotide sequences were removed to address suspected cross-contamination and a sequencing artifact. In a later analysis, a clonal expansion index for each public chain was calculated from normalized within-repertoire ranks of inferred template counts. In a later analysis, generation probabilities were computed using a VDJ recombination model fitted to out-of-frame rearrangements, and the results were checked against IGoR. In a later analysis, hypergeometric tests were used to score TCR-TCR, TCR-HLA and TCR-CMV co-occurrence, with a repertoire-size bias correction applied to TCR pairs. A later analysis estimated false discovery rates by permuting HLA or CMV assignments 20 times. A later analysis grouped co-occurring TCRs with DBSCAN, adding TCRdist sequence similarity when clustering within HLA-allele-positive subsets. For co-occurrence clustering, repertoires with fewer than 30,000 or more than 120,000 public chains were excluded, along with four to six repertoires with anomalous nucleotide sharing. Not all clones reach the TCRdb copy of this immuneACCESS table, which keeps in-frame sequences only. Checked studies attribute under half of the gap to unresolved V genes and leave the rest unexplained. That table gives V, J and clone size, and the DNA gave D and trimming. The sample contains under 200,000 clones, 82% of them found a single time. In total, the top ten clones hold about 1.4% of the sample.

In the case of this clone: Its antigen is still unknown. No much larger clonotype is one base removed from it; base qualities were not supplied.

This TCR was recovered from a girl aged 10-17 years in good health and CMV-seropositive. Sequencing was carried out using PBMCs.

The encoded CDR3 is CASSLAGAPGELFF. The base sequence is TGTGCCAGCAGCTTAGCGGGGGCGCCCGGGGAGCTGTTTTTT. In this chain, TRBV7-8 is recombined with TRBJ2-2, and TRBD1 may be the D gene, going by 6 matching bases. V is reduced by 0 bases and J by 6 bases, leaving a spacing of 8 bases between them. Counted from cysteine to phenylalanine, this CDR3 has 14 amino acids. The retained sequence is limited to the CDR3, 42 bases, with the frame set at the first base. Taken from the germline V gene, the CDR1 and CDR2 loops are SGHVS and FQNEAQ.